Below, 21 T cell receptor beta chains from the same sample are listed, as sequenced in a study of T cells in Graves' hyperthyroidism and ophthalmopathy. TCR beta CDR3 region amplification was performed from RNA transcripts. Primed by the HTBI set, a first-round RT-PCR was run on the TCR CDR3. TCRdb processed the multiplex PCR reads anew with MiXCR; each CDR3 protein has one entry. The table includes about 590,000 distinct CDR3 sequences, more than 15% detected once. Sequenced: blood. The origin of the receptors is a woman in her 30s with Graves' hyperthyroidism.

This chain joins TRBV18 and TRBJ2-1; 12 bases fit TRBD2. The CDR3 has 17 amino acids. Germline loops: CDR1 KGHSH, CDR2 LQKENI. V shed 0 bases and J 4 bases; nucleotides not matched to a gene: 4. CDR3 sequence (DNA): TGTGCCAGCTCACCACCGACTAGCGGGAGCGTTTACAATGAGCAGTTCTTC. This translates into CASSPPTSGSVYNEQFF.

J is TRBJ2-1 and V is TRBV9; D might be TRBD2 (5 bases). CDR1 is SGDLS and CDR2 is YYNGEE in the germline V gene. Trimming removed 4 bases at V and 7 bases at J, with 15 bases between. The CDR3 totals 14 residues. The CDR3 loop reads CASSPPPGFNEQFF. The DNA for the CDR3 is TGTGCCAGCAGCCCCCCCCCGGGGTTTAATGAGCAGTTCTTC.

This clonotype came up a few times. The chain is built from TRBV27 and TRBJ2-2; 8 bases map to TRBD1. After removal of 4 bases from V and 7 bases from J, the junction contained 5 bases not matched to a gene. The CDR3 sequence is 14 residues long. Germline lookup yields CDR1 MNHEY and CDR2 SMNVEV (reference sequence). The DNA for the CDR3 is TGTGCCAGCAGTTGGACACAGGGGGACGGGGAGCTGTTTTTT. Translation: CASSWTQGDGELFF.

The chain couples TRBV19 to TRBJ2-3, with 11 bases fitting TRBD2. The CDR3 extends over 16 amino acids. Unmatched junction bases numbered 7, after V lost 7 bases and J lost 1 base. CDR1 is LNHDA and CDR2 is SQIVND in the germline V gene (reference sequence). The CDR3 loop is CASTVPTSGGTDTQYF. CDR3 in DNA: TGTGCCAGTACCGTCCCGACTAGCGGGGGCACAGATACGCAGTATTTT.

This clonotype came up a few times. The chain recombines TRBV29-1 with TRBJ2-7, with a possible D match to TRBD2 (7 bases). Trimming left V 6 bases short and J 3 bases short, with 24 bases between. The germline CDR1 and CDR2 sequences are SQVTM and ANQGSEA. The CDR3 runs to 16 residues. The CDR3 sequence: CSVLGGARDIRYEQYF. The CDR3 DNA reads as TGCAGCGTCCTTGGGGGGGCCCGGGACATACGCTACGAGCAGTACTTC.

This clonotype has ten or more counts. J is TRBJ2-3 and V is TRBV7-9, with D hard to call. Germline assignment: CDR1 SEHNR and CDR2 FQNEAQ (reference sequence). The CDR3 has 14 amino acids. V lost 5 bases and J lost 7, with 16 bases in between. CDR3 loop: CASSPLPFRYTQYF. CDR3 in DNA: TGTGCCAGCAGCCCGCTACCGTTCCGGTATACGCAGTATTTT.

This clonotype was observed a few times. The J gene is TRBJ2-2, the V gene TRBV19; 8 positions agree with TRBD1. CDR1 is LNHDA and CDR2 is SQIVND in the germline V gene (reference sequence). The length of the CDR3 is 14 residues. The J segment lost 2 bases and the V segment lost 7 bases, leaving 3 bases of the junction unmatched. This CDR3 reads CASIPGGNTGELFF. In nucleotides, the CDR3 is TGTGCCAGTATCCCAGGGGGCAACACCGGGGAGCTGTTTTTT.

V and J are TRBV27 and TRBJ2-1, with D tentatively TRBD1 (5 bases). The CDR3 has 16 amino acids. Trimming stripped 4 bases from V and 5 bases from J, with 18 bases between. Germline-derived CDR1 and CDR2 are MNHEY and SMNVEV (reference sequence). The chain's CDR3 is CASSYQGPLFNNEQFF. In nucleotides, the CDR3 is TGTGCCAGCAGTTACCAGGGCCCCCTTTTCAACAATGAGCAGTTCTTC.

In this sample, this clonotype turned up a few times. This chain joins TRBV5-5 and TRBJ2-1; D possibly corresponds to TRBD2 (6 bases). Trimming removed 1 base at V and 4 bases at J, with 12 bases between. The germline gives CDR1 SGHKS, CDR2 YYEKEE (reference sequence). This CDR3 comprises 15 residues. CDR3 in DNA: TGTGCCAGCAGCTTGACCCCGGGAGATTACAATGAGCAGTTCTTC. This sequence encodes CASSLTPGDYNEQFF. Supplemented by reference TRBV5-5 and TRBJ2-1, the full variable domain reads DAGVTQSPTHLIKTRGQQVTLRCSPISGHKSVSWYQQVLGQGPQFIFQYYEKEERGRGNFPDRFSARQFPNYSSELNVNALLLGDSALYLCASSLTPGDYNEQFFGPGTRLTVL.

Ten or more counts support this clonotype. V usage is TRBV30 and J usage is TRBJ1-4, with 7 bases aligning to TRBD1. This CDR3 region has 14 residues. The V gene's germline CDR1 is GTSNPN and CDR2 SVGIG (reference sequence). J gave up 4 bases and V 4 bases, and 6 bases lay outside the gene matches. The chain's CDR3 is CAWTPGTDNEKLFF. CDR3 coding DNA: TGTGCCTGGACCCCCGGGACAGATAATGAAAAACTGTTTTTT.

A remark on this clonotype: At one of its ends the junction is not consistent with the germline gene, which may arise from a read error. The J gene is TRBJ2-7, the V gene TRBV6-6, with a possible D match to TRBD2 (5 bases). Germline CDR1 is MNHNY and CDR2 is SVGAGI (reference sequence). The CDR3 extends over 14 amino acids. CDR3 nucleotide sequence: TGTGCCAGCAGTTACTCTCGGGGTTACTACGAGCGGTACTTC. Its protein is CASSYSRGYYERYF.

This clonotype was seen repeatedly, ten times or more. The gene calls are TRBV7-9 and TRBJ2-2, with D maybe TRBD2 (6 bases). Germline-derived CDR1 and CDR2 are SEHNR and FQNEAQ (reference sequence). Trimming left V 6 bases short and J 3 bases short, with 17 bases between. The CDR3 length is 16 residues. Here the CDR3 DNA reads TGTGCCAGCAGTCCACCCCGGGACTTGTACACCGGGGAGCTGTTTTTT. Protein product: CASSPPRDLYTGELFF.

This clonotype was seen repeatedly, ten times or more. The V call is TRBV5-1, the J call TRBJ2-1; D is perhaps TRBD2 (5 bases). The germline V gene encodes CDR1 SGHRS and CDR2 YFSETQ. This CDR3 has 17 residues. V was cut by 0 bases and J by 3 bases, with 16 bases left in between. In DNA, the CDR3 is TGCGCCAGCAGCTTGGTTGATGGGTTAGCGTTCTACAATGAGCAGTTCTTC. Amino acids: CASSLVDGLAFYNEQFF.

This clonotype was seen many times. This chain joins TRBV7-2 and TRBJ2-5; TRBD1 aligns across 10 bases. The ends lost 5 bases at V and 1 base at J; junction bases unmatched: 7. Per germline, CDR1 SGHTA and CDR2 FQGNSA. CDR3 length: 16 residues. CDR3 sequence reads: CASSPGQGEPQETQYF. The CDR3, as DNA: TGTGCCAGCAGCCCCGGACAGGGGGAACCCCAAGAGACCCAGTACTTC.

This clonotype was recorded many times. Here the CDR3 reads CSASRSVGGEQYF. CDR3 nucleotide sequence: TGCAGTGCTAGCCGCTCCGTCGGGGGGGAGCAGTACTTC. The chain couples TRBV20-1 to TRBJ2-7, with 7 positions matching TRBD2. Germline CDR1 and CDR2: DFQATT and SNEGSKA (reference sequence). The CDR3 has 13 residues. Losses at the gene ends were 3 bases for V and 7 bases for J; bases not matched to a gene: 9.

This chain connects TRBV7-9 to TRBJ2-7; 14 nucleotides agree with TRBD2. Germline CDR1 SEHNR, CDR2 FQNEAQ (reference sequence). The CDR3 runs 18 residues. Unmatched junction bases numbered 18, after V lost 8 bases and J lost 6 bases. CDR3 amino acids: CASGSTGTSGSKRSEQYF. The CDR3 DNA sequence: TGTGCCAGCGGCTCTACCGGGACTAGCGGGAGTAAACGGTCCGAGCAGTACTTC. Based on the CDR3 plus reference TRBV7-9 and TRBJ2-7, the full variable domain is DTGVSQNPRHKITKRGQNVTFRCDPISEHNRLYWYRQTLGQGPEFLTYFQNEAQLEKSRLLSDRFSAERPKGSFSTLEIQRTEQGDSAMYLCASGSTGTSGSKRSEQYFGPGTRLTVT.

This clonotype was seen ten or more times. This chain uses TRBV9 with TRBJ2-1; 9 bases line up with TRBD1. Germline V gives CDR1 SGDLS, CDR2 YYNGEE. This CDR3 contains 15 residues. The V gene end was trimmed by 3 bases and the J gene end by 9 bases; junction bases not matched to a gene: 10. The CDR3 protein is CASSDIDTGGAEQFF. CDR3 nucleotides: TGTGCCAGCAGCGACATCGACACAGGGGGCGCTGAGCAGTTCTTC.

Ten or more counts support this clonotype. The CDR3 protein is CASSQAYNGELFF. CDR3 bases: TGTGCCAGCAGCCAAGCCTACAACGGGGAGCTGTTTTTT. The rearrangement joins TRBV3-1 to TRBJ2-2; D uncertain. The V gene's germline CDR1 is LGHDT and CDR2 YNNKEL (reference sequence). The CDR3 is 13 amino acids. Trimming shortened V by 1 base and J by 7 bases, and 7 bases separated the two germline ends. Full variable domain (missing parts from reference TRBV3-1 and TRBJ2-2): DTAVSQTPKYLVTQMGNDKSIKCEQNLGHDTMYWYKQDSKKFLKIMFSYNNKELIINETVPNRFSPKSPDKAHLNLHINSLELGDSAVYFCASSQAYNGELFFGEGSRLTVL.

This clonotype was counted between two and nine times. This chain connects TRBV6-1 to TRBJ2-1, with 7 positions matching TRBD1. The germline V gene has CDR1 MNHNS and CDR2 SASEGT. The CDR3 is made up of 13 amino acids. J gave up 7 bases and V 7 bases, and 7 bases lay outside the gene matches. The CDR3 is CASTGGPGNEQFF. The CDR3 region has the DNA TGTGCCAGCACAGGGGGACCCGGTAATGAGCAGTTCTTC.

This clonotype was seen a handful of times. This chain uses TRBV11-2 with TRBJ2-1; 8 nucleotides agree with TRBD2. The CDR3 covers 16 residues. Germline CDR1 reads SGHAT; CDR2 reads FQNNGV. The V gene end was trimmed by 4 bases and the J gene end by 11 bases; junction bases not matched to a gene: 16. The CDR3 protein is CASSSPRGGGPHQQFF. In nucleotides, the CDR3 is TGTGCCAGCAGCTCCCCCCGGGGGGGGGGACCTCATCAGCAGTTCTTC.

This clonotype has a count of ten or more. V usage is TRBV15 and J usage is TRBJ1-1; tentatively, D is TRBD1 (5 bases). The CDR3 is 15 residues long. Germline V lookup: CDR1 LNHNV, CDR2 YYDKDF (reference sequence). The germline V and J ends were trimmed by 1 base and 3 bases, with 12 bases remaining between them. CDR3 bases: TGTGCCACCAGCAGAGGTCCGGGAGGGGACACTGAAGCTTTCTTT. This gives the protein CATSRGPGGDTEAFF. Based on the CDR3 plus reference TRBV15 and TRBJ1-1, the full variable domain is DAMVIQNPRYQVTQFGKPVTLSCSQTLNHNVMYWYQQKSSQAPKLLFHYYDKDFNNEADTPDNFQSRRPNTSFCFLDIRSPGLGDTAMYLCATSRGPGGDTEAFFGQGTRLTVV.